Listed here are 29 T cell receptor beta chains from one sample, sequenced in a study of blood T cells in healthy people across ages (dated by TCRdb to 2014 to 2015). Library generation was performed with 5' RACE. The instrument given in TCRdb is Illumina HiSeq 2500. The second PCR ran for roughly 7 to 11 cycles and used a J-beta primer mix along with a sample-barcoded 5' primer. The raw public data were reprocessed by TCRdb itself: fastp quality trimming at Q25, MiXCR clonotype calling, in-frame beta chains only. CDR3 protein sequences are deduplicated, and each keeps its most common genes and DNA. In all, the sample holds about 640,000 distinct CDR3 sequences, and roughly 50% of those were seen once. The ten biggest clones cover more than 35% of the sample. The material sequenced was blood. The receptor set was obtained from a man in his fifties or sixties in good health.

V gene TRBV20-1 combines with J gene TRBJ2-3; 12 bases map to TRBD2. The CDR3 extends over 17 amino acids. Germline CDR1 and CDR2: DFQATT and SNEGSKA (reference sequence). J gave up 2 bases and V 5 bases, and 11 bases lay outside the gene matches. The CDR3 bases are TGCAGTGCTGGTCGGACTAGCGGGATACCCTCCACAGATACGCAGTATTTT. Amino acid sequence: CSAGRTSGIPSTDTQYF.

This clonotype was recorded a few times. The V call is TRBV7-2, the J call TRBJ2-5; perhaps TRBD2 as D (6 bases). Between the trimmed V and J ends, which lost 6 bases and 4 bases, there was a span of 12 bases. The CDR3 is 13 amino acids. Germline CDR1 and CDR2: SGHTA and FQGNSA. The CDR3 here is CASSVGGSETQYF. The CDR3 DNA sequence: TGTGCCAGCAGTGTGGGGGGATCAGAGACCCAGTACTTC.

There are many counts of this clonotype. This chain connects TRBV4-2 to TRBJ2-4; D is possibly TRBD1 (6 bases). The CDR3 covers 16 residues. Germline V gene sequence: CDR1 LGHNA, CDR2 YNFKEQ. V was shortened by 3 bases and J by 0 bases, with 12 bases between the two germline ends. The CDR3 sequence: CASSQYQGLAKNIQYF. The DNA of the CDR3 is TGTGCCAGCAGCCAGTACCAGGGGTTAGCCAAAAACATTCAGTACTTC.

The genes are TRBV3-1 and TRBJ2-5; TRBD2 matches at 9 bases. V lost 1 base to trimming and J lost 3 bases; unmatched junction nucleotides: 0. CDR1 LGHDT and CDR2 YNNKEL come from the germline V gene (reference sequence). This CDR3 has 14 residues. The DNA for the CDR3 is TGTGCCAGCAGCCAAGTAGCGGGAGAAGAGACCCAGTACTTC. Translated, it gives CASSQVAGEETQYF.

This sequence joins TRBV7-2 and TRBJ1-1, with 7 bases identical to TRBD1. Germline V gene lookup returns CDR1 SGHTA and CDR2 FQGNSA. J was trimmed by 4 bases and V by 5 bases; bases with no gene match: 4. The CDR3 totals 13 residues. DNA for the CDR3: TGTGCCAGCAGCACTCCAGGGGGCACTGAAGCTTTCTTT. This sequence encodes CASSTPGGTEAFF.

This chain uses TRBV7-9 with TRBJ1-2; D gene uncertain. The V gene lost 1 base and the J gene lost 2 bases, with 8 bases spanning the gap. CDR3 length equals 14 residues. Germline lookup yields CDR1 SEHNR and CDR2 FQNEAQ (reference sequence). CDR3 sequence: CASSLGPSNYGYTF. DNA for the CDR3: TGTGCCAGCAGCTTAGGACCGTCGAACTATGGCTACACCTTC.

In DNA form, the CDR3 reads TGCAGTGCTGTGACAGGGATCAATCAGCCCCAGCATTTT. It encodes CSAVTGINQPQHF. This rearrangement joins TRBV20-1 to TRBJ1-5, with TRBD1 matching over 7 bases. CDR1 and CDR2 from the germline V gene are DFQATT and SNEGSKA (reference sequence). The CDR3 totals 13 residues. J lost 3 bases, V lost 5 bases, and 4 bases had no gene match.

The CDR3 DNA follows: TGCGCCAGCAGCTTGGCTGGTTGGGACGAGCAGTACTTC. It is translated as CASSLAGWDEQYF. J is TRBJ2-7 and V is TRBV5-1; D is ambiguous. CDR1 and CDR2 (germline): SGHRS, YFSETQ. The CDR3 contains 13 residues. Trimming shortened V by 0 bases and J by 5 bases, and 9 bases separated the two germline ends.

The chain carries TRBV7-2 and TRBJ1-2; D may be TRBD1 (6 bases). This CDR3 region has 14 residues. The V end was cut by 4 bases, the J end by 5 bases, with 14 bases between. Germline CDR1 and CDR2: SGHTA and FQGNSA. The CDR3 spells CASSSRTVHYGYTF. The CDR3 DNA follows: TGTGCCAGCAGCTCCCGGACAGTTCATTATGGCTACACCTTC.

This clonotype was seen only once. The gene calls are TRBV7-9 and TRBJ2-3; possible D gene TRBD2, 6 bases. V gave up 5 bases and J gave up 0 bases, with 21 bases separating them. CDR1 SEHNR and CDR2 FQNEAQ come from the germline V gene (reference sequence). This CDR3 spans 18 amino acids. CDR3 protein: CASSPRMRLGISTDTQYF. CDR3 sequence (DNA): TGTGCCAGCAGCCCACGCATGAGACTAGGGATCAGCACAGATACGCAGTATTTT.

The sample holds a few counts of this clonotype. J is TRBJ2-5 and V is TRBV5-1, with D possibly being TRBD2 (5 bases). The J call is uncertain, as TRBJ2-7 better fits the DNA end. The germline V gene has CDR1 SGHRS and CDR2 YFSETQ. There are 15 residues in the CDR3. CDR3 nucleotide sequence: TGCGCCAGCAGCACCGGCCCGAGTGGAGGCTACGAGCAGTACTTC. This codes for CASSTGPSGGYEQYF.

This chain joins TRBV4-2 and TRBJ1-6; TRBD1 matches 7 bases. With 10 bases clipped from V and 6 bases from J, the junction kept 15 bases outside the gene matches. Looked up from germline, CDR1 is LGHNA and CDR2 is YNFKEQ. The CDR3 length is 16 residues. CDR3 residues: CANSQDLGTANSPLHF. CDR3 coding DNA: TGTGCCAACAGTCAAGATCTGGGGACAGCTAATTCACCCCTCCACTTT.

As for this clonotype: One junction end disagrees with the germline gene, perhaps due to a read error. The J gene is TRBJ2-7, the V gene TRBV25-1; 8 bases line up with TRBD2. The J call could be wrong; TRBJ2-5 is a better fit for the DNA end. This CDR3 contains 14 residues. Germline CDR1 reads MGHDK; CDR2 reads SYGVNS. CDR3: CAGSERGGGETQYF. For the CDR3, the DNA is TGTGCCGGCAGTGAACGGGGGGGAGGAGAGACCCAGTACTTC.

V usage is TRBV7-4 and J usage is TRBJ1-5; 8 positions match TRBD1. Germline V gene data show CDR1 as SGHVT and CDR2 as SQSDAQ. The J segment lost 7 bases and the V segment lost 6 bases, leaving 8 bases of the junction unmatched. The length of the CDR3 is 14 residues. The CDR3 reads CASRQGQGLQPQHF. The CDR3 DNA follows: TGTGCCAGCAGACAAGGACAGGGTTTGCAGCCCCAGCATTTT.

The rearrangement uses TRBV5-1 and TRBJ2-7; D possibly corresponds to TRBD2 (7 bases). Deletions cut 4 bases from V and 3 bases from J, with 17 bases between. CDR3 length equals 15 residues. The germline V gene has CDR1 SGHRS and CDR2 YFSETQ. The CDR3 sequence is CASSPGASGVYEQYF. The CDR3 DNA reads as TGCGCCAGCAGCCCGGGGGCAAGCGGGGTCTACGAGCAGTACTTC.

The chain has TRBV21-1 and TRBJ2-4; the D segment call TRBD1 is taken from the table without a DNA check. TRBV21-1 has pseudogene status. This CDR3 is built from 15 residues. Written as DNA, the CDR3 is TGTGCCAGCAGCAGGGGGGACAGTCTCGCCGCTGAGCAGTACTTC. Its protein product is CASSRGDSLAAEQYF.

The chain uses TRBV3-1 and TRBJ2-7; TRBD1 matches at 7 bases. With V trimmed by 8 bases and J by 1 base, 8 bases remained unmatched. Germline CDR1 reads LGHDT; CDR2 reads YNNKEL (reference sequence). CDR3 size: 14 residues. The CDR3, as DNA: TGTGCCAGCCTCGGGGACAGCCCATCCTACGAGCAGTACTTC. This sequence encodes CASLGDSPSYEQYF.

The table lists this clonotype with a few counts. The gene calls are TRBV25-1 and TRBJ1-2; TRBD1 matches at 8 bases. CDR3 size: 12 residues. J was trimmed by 6 bases and V by 8 bases; bases with no gene match: 5. Germline V gene sequence: CDR1 MGHDK, CDR2 SYGVNS. The CDR3 nucleotides are TGTGCCAGCGGGCCACAGGGGGATGGCTACACCTTC. This encodes CASGPQGDGYTF.

The chain employs TRBV7-7 and TRBJ2-6; D is perhaps TRBD1 or TRBD2 (5 bases each). V lost 5 bases and J lost 0, with 17 bases in between. This CDR3 comprises 18 residues. Germline V gene lookup returns CDR1 SSHAT and CDR2 FNYEAQ (reference sequence). CDR3 sequence: CASSPYGLGTSGANVLTF. The CDR3 DNA sequence: TGTGCCAGCAGCCCTTACGGACTCGGGACCTCTGGGGCCAACGTCCTGACTTTC. The complete variable domain, with remaining parts taken from reference TRBV7-7 and TRBJ2-6, reads GAGVSQSPRYKVTKRGQDVTLRCDPISSHATLYWYQQALGQGPEFLTYFNYEAQPDKSGLPSDRFSAERPEGSISTLTIQRTEQRDSAMYRCASSPYGLGTSGANVLTFGAGSRLTVL.

The rearrangement joins TRBV29-1 to TRBJ2-1, with no clear D. Germline assignment: CDR1 SQVTM and CDR2 ANQGSEA. V was cut by 3 bases and J by 9 bases, with 12 bases left in between. The CDR3 spans 12 residues. The CDR3 nucleotides are TGCAGCGTTGAGGGAAGTTTACGTGAGCAGTTCTTC. Translation gives CSVEGSLREQFF.

V and J are TRBV25-1 and TRBJ1-2; 7 nucleotides match TRBD1. V was clipped by 6 bases and J by 3 bases; unmatched bases: 10. The CDR3 has 15 amino acids. Germline CDR1 MGHDK, CDR2 SYGVNS. CDR3: CASSPGGTAYYGYTF. As DNA, the CDR3 is TGTGCCAGCAGCCCCGGGGGGACAGCTTACTATGGCTACACCTTC.

V is TRBV29-1 and J is TRBJ1-1; D is possibly TRBD1 (6 bases). The germline V and J ends were trimmed by 1 base and 4 bases, with 13 bases remaining between them. This CDR3 spans 14 amino acids. Per germline, CDR1 SQVTM and CDR2 ANQGSEA. The CDR3 loop reads CSVEVGGGGTEAFF. CDR3 sequence (DNA): TGCAGCGTTGAAGTGGGAGGGGGGGGCACTGAAGCTTTCTTT. Full variable domain (missing parts from reference TRBV29-1 and TRBJ1-1): SAVISQKPSRDICQRGTSLTIQCQVDSQVTMMFWYRQQPGQSLTLIATANQGSEATYESGFVIDKFPISRPNLTFSTLTVSNMSPEDSSIYLCSVEVGGGGTEAFFGQGTRLTVV.

This clonotype came up once. The chain joins TRBV4-1 to TRBJ2-2, with TRBD2 identical over 15 bases. This CDR3 is 17 amino acids long. J lost 3 bases, V lost 4 bases, and 3 bases had no gene match. Germline loops: CDR1 MGHRA, CDR2 YSYEKL. In DNA form, the CDR3 reads TGCGCCAGCAGCCCGGGACTAGCGGGGGGATACACCGGGGAGCTGTTTTTT. Translating it yields CASSPGLAGGYTGELFF.

The rearrangement joins TRBV7-2 to TRBJ2-7, with D perhaps matching TRBD2 (5 bases). Germline V CDR1 and CDR2: SGHTA, FQGNSA. The CDR3 consists of 13 residues. V was shortened by 2 bases and J by 7 bases, with 12 bases between the two germline ends. Here the CDR3 reads CASSLQRVREQYF. The CDR3 nucleotides are TGTGCCAGCAGCTTACAGAGGGTACGTGAGCAGTACTTC.

The chain recombines TRBV7-2 with TRBJ1-4; D unclear. Germline CDR1 reads SGHTA; CDR2 reads FQGNSA. This CDR3 region has 13 residues. Trimming stripped 2 bases from V and 11 bases from J, with 12 bases between. CDR3 sequence (DNA): TGTGCCAGCAGCTTATCCCTATCCGGGAAACTGTTTTTT. Its translation is CASSLSLSGKLFF.

This clonotype came up a few times. The chain recombines TRBV27 with TRBJ1-1; unclear D gene. CDR3 length: 14 residues. V was clipped by 5 bases and J by 0 bases, with 10 bases between them. Per the germline V gene, CDR1 is MNHEY and CDR2 is SMNVEV (reference sequence). The CDR3 DNA reads TGTGCCAGCAGTAGACTCGCCTTGAACACTGAAGCTTTCTTT. It encodes CASSRLALNTEAFF.

The chain joins TRBV2 to TRBJ2-5, with 8 bases fitting TRBD2. Per the germline V gene, CDR1 is SNHLY and CDR2 is FYNNEI. The CDR3 is 15 residues long. V was clipped by 1 base and J by 11 bases; unmatched bases: 12. The CDR3 DNA follows: TGTGCCAGCAGTGAAGGACGGGGGGGGCACAATGAGCAGTACTTC. It specifies CASSEGRGGHNEQYF.

In this sample, this clonotype turned up a few times. This sequence joins TRBV7-8 and TRBJ2-3; D not certain. The V gene lost 6 bases and the J gene lost 2 bases, with 9 bases spanning the gap. This CDR3 is 13 amino acids long. Germline loops: CDR1 SGHVS, CDR2 FQNEAQ. CDR3 DNA sequence: TGTGCCAGCAGAGGGAAGAACACAGATACGCAGTATTTT. This sequence encodes CASRGKNTDTQYF.

The rearrangement uses TRBV4-1 and TRBJ2-4; TRBD2 aligns across 11 bases. The J call may be wrong; the DNA end is better matched by TRBJ2-7. The germline V gene has CDR1 MGHRA and CDR2 YSYEKL. The CDR3 is 18 amino acids. The CDR3: CASSPRTSGGSITYEQYF. The DNA of the CDR3 is TGCGCCAGCAGCCCCCGCACTAGCGGGGGTAGTATCACCTACGAGCAGTACTTC.